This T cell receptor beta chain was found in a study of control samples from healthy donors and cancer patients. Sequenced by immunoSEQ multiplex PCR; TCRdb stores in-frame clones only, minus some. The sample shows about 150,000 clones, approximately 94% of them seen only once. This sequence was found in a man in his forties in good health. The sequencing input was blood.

CDR3 nucleotide sequence: TGCGCCAGCAGCTTACTGGGACAGGGAAACACTGAAGCTTTCTTT. Translating it yields CASSLLGQGNTEAFF. This chain connects TRBV5-1 to TRBJ1-1, with 9 bases identical to TRBD1. Germline V gives CDR1 SGHRS, CDR2 YFSETQ. The CDR3 is made up of 15 amino acids. J gave up 2 bases and V 2 bases, and 4 bases lay outside the gene matches.